This TCR beta chain was documented in a study of beta chain features in type 1 diabetes. Study-wide results and caveats: Type 1 diabetes patients showed a moderate but significant shortening of TCRB CDR3s in all four CD4+ subsets.

About this clone: As yet, its antigen is unknown.

The CDR3 totals 15 residues. V dropped 10 bases and J dropped 1 base, with 15 bases sitting between them. Germline CDR1 reads SGHNT; CDR2 reads YYREEE (reference sequence). Expressed TCRB transcripts were sequenced because the isolated RNA had all been reverse transcribed beforehand. The repertoire was sequenced with immunoSEQ multiplex PCR; TCRdb's copy has only in-frame clones and lacks some. This sample yields over 650,000 clones, of which over 11% are seen a single time; roughly 0.04% belongs to the top ten. Staining for CD45RO/CCR7/CD25/CD127/CD95/CD27 allowed sorting of CD4+ naive, central memory, regulatory and stem cell-like memory cells.

The sequenced material came from naive CD4+ T cells from blood. The receptor's source is a man younger than 35 with type 1 diabetes. V usage is TRBV5-4 and J usage is TRBJ2-6; D could derive from TRBD1 or TRBD2 (5 bases each). The DNA for the CDR3 is TGTGCCGGATCGGGACGCCGATCTGGGGCCAACGTCCTGACTTTC. This codes for CAGSGRRSGANVLTF. Based on the CDR3 plus reference TRBV5-4 and TRBJ2-6, the full variable domain is ETGVTQSPTHLIKTRGQQVTLRCSSQSGHNTVSWYQQALGQGPQFIFQYYREEENGRGNFPPRFSGLQFPNYSSELNVNALELDDSALYLCAGSGRRSGANVLTFGAGSRLTVL.